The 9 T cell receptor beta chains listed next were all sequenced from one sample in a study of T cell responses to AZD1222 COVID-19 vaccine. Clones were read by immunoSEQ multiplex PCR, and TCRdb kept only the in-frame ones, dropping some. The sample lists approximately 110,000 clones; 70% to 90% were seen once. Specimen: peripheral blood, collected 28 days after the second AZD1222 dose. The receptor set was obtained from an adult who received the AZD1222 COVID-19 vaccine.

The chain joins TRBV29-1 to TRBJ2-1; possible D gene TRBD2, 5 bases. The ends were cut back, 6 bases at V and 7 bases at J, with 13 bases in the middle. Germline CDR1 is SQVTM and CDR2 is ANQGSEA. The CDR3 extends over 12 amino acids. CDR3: CSVGSTRNEQFF. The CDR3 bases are TGCAGCGTCGGATCCACTAGGAATGAGCAGTTCTTC.

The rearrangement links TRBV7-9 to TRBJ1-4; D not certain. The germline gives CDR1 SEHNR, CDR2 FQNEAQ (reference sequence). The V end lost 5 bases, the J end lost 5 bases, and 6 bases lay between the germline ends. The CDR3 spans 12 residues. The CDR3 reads CASSRLNEKLFF. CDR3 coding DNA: TGTGCCAGCAGCAGGCTGAATGAAAAACTGTTTTTT.

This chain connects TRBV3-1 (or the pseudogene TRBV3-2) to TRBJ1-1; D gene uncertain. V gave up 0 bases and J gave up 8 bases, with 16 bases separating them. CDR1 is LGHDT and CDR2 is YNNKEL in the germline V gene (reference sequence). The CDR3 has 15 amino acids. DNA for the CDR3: TGTGCCAGCAGCCAAGATAGGGTTGGGCAGAGAGAAGCTTTCTTT. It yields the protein CASSQDRVGQREAFF.

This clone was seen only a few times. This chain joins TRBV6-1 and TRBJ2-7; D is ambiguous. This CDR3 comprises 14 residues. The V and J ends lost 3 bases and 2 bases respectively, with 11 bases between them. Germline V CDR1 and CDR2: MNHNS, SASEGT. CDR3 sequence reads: CASSDGVGPYEQYF. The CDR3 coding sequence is TGTGCCAGCAGTGATGGGGTCGGCCCCTACGAGCAGTACTTC.

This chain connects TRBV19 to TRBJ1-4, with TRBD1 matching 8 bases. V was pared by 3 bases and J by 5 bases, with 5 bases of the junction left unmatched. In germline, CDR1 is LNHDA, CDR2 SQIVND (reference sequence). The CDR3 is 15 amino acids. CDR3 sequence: CASSMDGQGNEKLFF. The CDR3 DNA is TGTGCCAGTAGTATGGATGGACAGGGAAATGAAAAACTGTTTTTT.

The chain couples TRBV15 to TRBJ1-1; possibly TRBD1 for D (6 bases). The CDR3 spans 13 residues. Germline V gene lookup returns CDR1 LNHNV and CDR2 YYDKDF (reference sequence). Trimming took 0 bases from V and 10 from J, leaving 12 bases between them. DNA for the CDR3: TGTGCCACCAGCAGAGATCGTGGCAGGGGAGCTTTCTTT. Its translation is CATSRDRGRGAFF.

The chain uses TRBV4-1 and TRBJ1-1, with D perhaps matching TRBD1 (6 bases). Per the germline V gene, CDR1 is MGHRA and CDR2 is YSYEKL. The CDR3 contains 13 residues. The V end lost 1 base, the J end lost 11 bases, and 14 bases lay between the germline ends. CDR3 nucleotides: TGCGCCAGCAGCCAAGTAACTTCAGGGGCCGCTTTCTTT. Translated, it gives CASSQVTSGAAFF.

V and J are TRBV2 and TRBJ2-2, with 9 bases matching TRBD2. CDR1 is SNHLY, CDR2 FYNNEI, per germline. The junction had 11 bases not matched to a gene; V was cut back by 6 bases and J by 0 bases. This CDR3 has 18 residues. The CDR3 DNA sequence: TGTGCCAGCAGACCGACTAGCGGATTCATCGCGAACACCGGGGAGCTGTTTTTT. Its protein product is CASRPTSGFIANTGELFF.

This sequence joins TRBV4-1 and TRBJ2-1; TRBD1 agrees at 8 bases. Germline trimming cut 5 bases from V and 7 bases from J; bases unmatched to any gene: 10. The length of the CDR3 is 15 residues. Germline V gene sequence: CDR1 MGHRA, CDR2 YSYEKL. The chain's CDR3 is CASSSTGDFLNEQFF. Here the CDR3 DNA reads TGCGCCAGCAGCTCGACAGGGGATTTCCTTAATGAGCAGTTCTTC.